The sample holds many counts of the clone carrying this TCR beta chain. Its specificity is unknown. The record originates from a study of breast tumors, draining lymph nodes, adjacent tissues. Overall study findings and caveats: Findings are consistent with lymph node origin and intratumoral expansion of most tumor T cells. Luminal-like breast cancer showed significantly higher tumor–nontumor repertoire similarity than basal-like.

Each CDR3 protein gets one entry after TCRdb re-called the multiplex PCR reads with MiXCR. Of some 140,000 distinct CDR3 sequences in the sample, 20% to 25% were seen once. CDR1 is SGHTA, CDR2 FQGNSA, per germline. The V and J ends lost 3 bases and 3 bases, in that order; junction bases with no gene match: 8. The CDR3 has 16 amino acids. Samples came from axillary lymph nodes draining the breast cancer. The sequence was collected from a female donor with breast cancer. Some clones in this sample may be carry-over from other donors' samples. V gene TRBV7-2 combines with J gene TRBJ2-3, with 8 bases lining up with TRBD1. Sequencing used axillary lymph node tissue. CDR3 coding DNA: TGTGCCAGCAGCTTTCCAGACAGGGGAAGGACAGATACGCAGTATTTT. Its translation: CASSFPDRGRTDTQYF.